This T cell receptor (beta chain) was sequenced in a study of vaccination effects on CD4 cells after COVID-19. Around day 10 of culture, CD4+ T cells were separated out. Participants were given two doses of BNT162b2 or mRNA-1273 vaccine. Each culture had half its medium swapped for IL-2 medium on days 3 and 7. The data were produced by immunoSEQ multiplex PCR, yet TCRdb's version contains in-frame clones alone and is incomplete. This table has 35,000 to 55,000 clones, approximately 77% appearing once. For this clone: Its antigen is unknown.

The CDR3 sequence is 15 residues long. V dropped 4 bases and J dropped 6; count of bases not matched to a gene: 9. Germline-derived CDR1 and CDR2 are LNHDA and SQIVND (reference sequence). The V call is TRBV19, the J call TRBJ2-3; TRBD2 aligns across 8 bases. The receptor comes from a human donor who received a COVID-19 vaccine. The specimen comprised CD4+ T cells from PBMCs cultured without peptide, sampled after COVID-19 vaccination. CDR3 sequence reads: CASSTRGGWADTQYF. CDR3 DNA sequence: TGTGCCAGTAGTACACGGGGGGGGTGGGCGGATACGCAGTATTTT.